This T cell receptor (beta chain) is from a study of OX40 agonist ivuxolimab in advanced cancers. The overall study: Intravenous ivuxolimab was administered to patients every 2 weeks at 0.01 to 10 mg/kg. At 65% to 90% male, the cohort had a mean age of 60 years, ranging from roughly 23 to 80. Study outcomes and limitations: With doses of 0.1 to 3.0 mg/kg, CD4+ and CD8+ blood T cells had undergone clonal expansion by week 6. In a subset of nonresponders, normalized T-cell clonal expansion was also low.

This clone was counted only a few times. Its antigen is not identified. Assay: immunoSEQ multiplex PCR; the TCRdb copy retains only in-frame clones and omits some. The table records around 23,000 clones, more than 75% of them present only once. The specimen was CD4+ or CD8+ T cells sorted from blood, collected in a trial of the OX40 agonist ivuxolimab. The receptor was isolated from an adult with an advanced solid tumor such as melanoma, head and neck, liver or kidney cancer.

CDR3 coding DNA: TGTGCCAGCACCCAGGAGTACCAAGAGACCCAGTACTTC. It encodes CASTQEYQETQYF. V gene TRBV6-1 combines with J gene TRBJ2-5; D is uncertain. CDR3 length equals 13 residues. Germline CDR1 MNHNS, CDR2 SASEGT. Trimming cost V 7 bases and J 0 bases, with 9 bases left between them.